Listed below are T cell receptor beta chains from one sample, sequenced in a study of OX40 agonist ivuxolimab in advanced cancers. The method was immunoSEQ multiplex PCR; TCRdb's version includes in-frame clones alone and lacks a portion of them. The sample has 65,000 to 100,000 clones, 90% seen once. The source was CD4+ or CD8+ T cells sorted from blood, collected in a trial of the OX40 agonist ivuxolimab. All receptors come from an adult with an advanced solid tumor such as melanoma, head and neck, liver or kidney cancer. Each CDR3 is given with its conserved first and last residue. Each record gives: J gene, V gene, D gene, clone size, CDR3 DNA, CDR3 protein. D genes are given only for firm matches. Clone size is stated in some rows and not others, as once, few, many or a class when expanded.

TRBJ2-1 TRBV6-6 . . TGTGCCAGCAGTCCACCTCATGTCAATGAGCAGTTCTTC CASSPPHVNEQFF
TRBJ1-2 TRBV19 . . TGTGCCAGTAGTACCCACGGGTCGGAGTACTATGGCTACACCTTC CASSTHGSEYYGYTF
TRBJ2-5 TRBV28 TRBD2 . TGTGCCAGCAGCCTGACTAGCGGGGGCCAAGAGACCCAGTACTTC CASSLTSGGQETQYF
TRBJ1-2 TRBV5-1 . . TGCGCCAGCAGCTCTGAAAATTACTACACCTTC CASSSENYYTF
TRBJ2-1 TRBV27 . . TGTGCCAGCAGTTTATTATGGGGGTCCTACAATGAGCAGTTCTTC CASSLLWGSYNEQFF
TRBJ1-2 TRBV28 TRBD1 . TGTGCCAGCAGCACAGAACCGGGACAGGGGAACTATGGCTACACCTTC CASSTEPGQGNYGYTF
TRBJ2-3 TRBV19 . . TGTGCCAGTAGTATTCCGGACCGCACAGATACGCAGTATTTT CASSIPDRTDTQYF
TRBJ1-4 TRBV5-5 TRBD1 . TGTGCCAGCAGCCGAAATCTAGGACAGGCTAACAATGAAAAACTGTTTTTT CASSRNLGQANNEKLFF
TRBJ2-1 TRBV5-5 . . TGTGCCAGCAGCTTGGGACTGCTCTCCTACAATGAGCAGTTCTTC CASSLGLLSYNEQFF
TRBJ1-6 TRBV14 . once TGTGCCAGCAGCCAAGAAGGGGGGCGAGGATCACCCCTCCACTTT CASSQEGGRGSPLHF